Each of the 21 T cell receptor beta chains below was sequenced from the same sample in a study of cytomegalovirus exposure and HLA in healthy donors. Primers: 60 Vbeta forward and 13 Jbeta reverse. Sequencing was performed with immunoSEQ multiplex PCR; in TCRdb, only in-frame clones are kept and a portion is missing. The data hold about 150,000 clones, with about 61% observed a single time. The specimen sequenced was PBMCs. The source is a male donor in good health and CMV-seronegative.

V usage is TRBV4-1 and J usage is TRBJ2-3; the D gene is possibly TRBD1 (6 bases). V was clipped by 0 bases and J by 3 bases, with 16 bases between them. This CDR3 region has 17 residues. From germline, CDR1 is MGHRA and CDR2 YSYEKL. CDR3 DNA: TGCGCCAGCAGCCAAGAAACCCGCCAGGGGAAAACAGATACGCAGTATTTT. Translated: CASSQETRQGKTDTQYF.

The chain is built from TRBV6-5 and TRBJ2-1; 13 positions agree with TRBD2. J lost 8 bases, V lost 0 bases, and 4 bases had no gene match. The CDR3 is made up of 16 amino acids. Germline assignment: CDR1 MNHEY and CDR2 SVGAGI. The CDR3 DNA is TGTGCCAGCAGTTACTCCAGGACTAGCGGGGGCGATGAGCAGTTCTTC. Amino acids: CASSYSRTSGGDEQFF.

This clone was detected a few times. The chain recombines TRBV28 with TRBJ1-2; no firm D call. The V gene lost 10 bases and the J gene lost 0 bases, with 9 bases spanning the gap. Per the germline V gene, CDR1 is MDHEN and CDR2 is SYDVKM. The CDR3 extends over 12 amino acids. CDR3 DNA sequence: TGTGCCACCACACAAGCTAACTATGGCTACACCTTC. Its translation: CATTQANYGYTF.

In DNA, the CDR3 is TGTGCCAGCAGCTTGGGGCCGCTCCGTAACTACGAGCAGTACTTC. Its translation is CASSLGPLRNYEQYF. This chain connects TRBV5-5 to TRBJ2-7; unclear D gene. The CDR3 is 15 amino acids. Germline V lookup: CDR1 SGHKS, CDR2 YYEKEE (reference sequence). The V end lost 0 bases, the J end lost 3 bases, and 13 bases lay between the germline ends.

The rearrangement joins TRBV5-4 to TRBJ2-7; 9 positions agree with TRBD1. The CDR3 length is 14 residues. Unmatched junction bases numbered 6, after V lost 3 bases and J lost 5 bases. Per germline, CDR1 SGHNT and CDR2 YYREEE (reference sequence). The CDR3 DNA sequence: TGTGCCAGCAGCTCCAAGGACAGGGGACACGAGCAGTACTTC. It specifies CASSSKDRGHEQYF.

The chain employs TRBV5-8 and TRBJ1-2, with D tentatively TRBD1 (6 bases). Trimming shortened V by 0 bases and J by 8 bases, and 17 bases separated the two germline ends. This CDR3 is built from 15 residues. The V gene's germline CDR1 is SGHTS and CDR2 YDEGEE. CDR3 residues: CASSLAGGLGRGYTF. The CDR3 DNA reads TGTGCCAGCAGCTTGGCGGGGGGCCTCGGGAGGGGCTACACCTTC.

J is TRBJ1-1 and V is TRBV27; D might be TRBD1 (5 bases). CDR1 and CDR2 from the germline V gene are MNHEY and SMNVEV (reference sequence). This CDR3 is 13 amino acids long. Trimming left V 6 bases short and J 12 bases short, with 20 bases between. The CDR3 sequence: CASRPSIQGWSFF. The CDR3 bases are TGTGCCAGCAGGCCGTCGATTCAGGGTTGGTCTTTCTTT.

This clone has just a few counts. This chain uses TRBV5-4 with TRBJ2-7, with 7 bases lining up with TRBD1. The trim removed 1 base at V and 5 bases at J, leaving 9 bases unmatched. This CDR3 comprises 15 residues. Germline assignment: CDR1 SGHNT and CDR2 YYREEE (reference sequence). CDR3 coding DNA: TGTGCCAGCAGCTTGCAGGTCAGCGGACAGGACGAGCAGTACTTC. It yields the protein CASSLQVSGQDEQYF.

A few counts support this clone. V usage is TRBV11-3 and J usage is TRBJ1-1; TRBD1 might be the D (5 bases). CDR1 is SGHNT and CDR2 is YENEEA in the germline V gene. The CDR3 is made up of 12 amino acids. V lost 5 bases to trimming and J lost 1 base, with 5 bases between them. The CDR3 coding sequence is TGTGCCAGCAGCGGACAGAACACTGAAGCTTTCTTT. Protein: CASSGQNTEAFF.

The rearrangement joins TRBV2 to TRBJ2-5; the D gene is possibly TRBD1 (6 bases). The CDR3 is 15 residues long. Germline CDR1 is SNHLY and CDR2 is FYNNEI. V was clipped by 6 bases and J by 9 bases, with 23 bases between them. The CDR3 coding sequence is TGTGCCAGCAGCGCCCCGGGACACCTAAGGGTGGCCCAGTACTTC. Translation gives CASSAPGHLRVAQYF.

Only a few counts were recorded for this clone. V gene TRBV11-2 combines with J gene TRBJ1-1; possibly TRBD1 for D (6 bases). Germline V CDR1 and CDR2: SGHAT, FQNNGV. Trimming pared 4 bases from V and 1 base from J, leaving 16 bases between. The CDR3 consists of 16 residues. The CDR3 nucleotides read TGTGCCAGCAGCTCGGACGAAACGGACAGGAACACTGAAGCTTTCTTT. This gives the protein CASSSDETDRNTEAFF.

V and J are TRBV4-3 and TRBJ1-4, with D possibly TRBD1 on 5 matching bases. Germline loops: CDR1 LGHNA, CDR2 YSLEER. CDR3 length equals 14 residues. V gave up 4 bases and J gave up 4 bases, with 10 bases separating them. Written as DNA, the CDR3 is TGCGCCAGCAGCCCAGGGAATAGTAATGAAAAACTGTTTTTT. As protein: CASSPGNSNEKLFF.

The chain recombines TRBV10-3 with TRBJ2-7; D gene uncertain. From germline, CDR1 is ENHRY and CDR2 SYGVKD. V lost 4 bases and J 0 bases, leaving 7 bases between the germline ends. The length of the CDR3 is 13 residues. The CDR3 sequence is CAISVLSSYEQYF. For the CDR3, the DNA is TGTGCCATCAGTGTCTTGAGCTCCTACGAGCAGTACTTC.

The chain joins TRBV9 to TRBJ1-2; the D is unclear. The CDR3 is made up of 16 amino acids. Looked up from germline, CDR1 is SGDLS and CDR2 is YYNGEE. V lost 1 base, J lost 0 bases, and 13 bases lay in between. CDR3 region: CASSVNPSIANYGYTF. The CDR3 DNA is TGTGCCAGCAGCGTAAATCCCTCGATAGCTAACTATGGCTACACCTTC.

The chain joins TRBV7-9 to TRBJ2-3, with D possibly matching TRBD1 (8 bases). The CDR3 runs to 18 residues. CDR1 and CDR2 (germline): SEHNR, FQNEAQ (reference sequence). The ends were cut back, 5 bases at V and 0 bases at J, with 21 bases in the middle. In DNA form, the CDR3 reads TGTGCCAGCAGCCTTACAGGGGGGGGTCCTGCTAGCACAGATACGCAGTATTTT. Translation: CASSLTGGGPASTDTQYF.

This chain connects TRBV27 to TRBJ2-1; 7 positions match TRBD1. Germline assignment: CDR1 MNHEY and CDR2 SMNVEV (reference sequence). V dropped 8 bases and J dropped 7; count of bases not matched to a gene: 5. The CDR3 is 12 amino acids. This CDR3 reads CASGQTGNEQFF. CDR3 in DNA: TGTGCCAGCGGCCAGACAGGGAATGAGCAGTTCTTC.

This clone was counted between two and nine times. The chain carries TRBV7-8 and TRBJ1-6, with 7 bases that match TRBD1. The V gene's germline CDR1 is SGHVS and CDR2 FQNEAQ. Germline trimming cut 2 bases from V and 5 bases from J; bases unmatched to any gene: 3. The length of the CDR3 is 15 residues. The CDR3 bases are TGTGCCAGCAGCTTAAGTCAGGGGGATAATTCACCCCTCCACTTT. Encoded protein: CASSLSQGDNSPLHF.

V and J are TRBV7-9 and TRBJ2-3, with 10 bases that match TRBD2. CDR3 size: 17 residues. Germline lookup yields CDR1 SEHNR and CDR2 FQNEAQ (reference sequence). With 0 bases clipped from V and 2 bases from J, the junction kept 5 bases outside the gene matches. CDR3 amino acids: CASSLAQLAGLTDTQYF. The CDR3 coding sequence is TGTGCCAGCAGCTTAGCGCAACTAGCGGGGCTCACAGATACGCAGTATTTT.

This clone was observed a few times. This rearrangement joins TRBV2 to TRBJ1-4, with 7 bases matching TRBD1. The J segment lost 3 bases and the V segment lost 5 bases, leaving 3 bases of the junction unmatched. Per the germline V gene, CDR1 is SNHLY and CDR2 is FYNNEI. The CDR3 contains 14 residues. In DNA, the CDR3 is TGTGCCAGCAGTAATCAGGGGGCTAATGAAAAACTGTTTTTT. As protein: CASSNQGANEKLFF.

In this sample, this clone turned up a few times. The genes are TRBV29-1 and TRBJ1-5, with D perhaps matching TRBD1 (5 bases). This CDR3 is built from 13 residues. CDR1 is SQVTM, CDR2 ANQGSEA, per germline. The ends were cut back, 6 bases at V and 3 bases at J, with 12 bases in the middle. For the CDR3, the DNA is TGCAGCGTGACGGCGACAGACAATCAGCCCCAGCATTTT. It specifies CSVTATDNQPQHF.

The CDR3 nucleotides read TGTGCCATCAGTGAGTCCCGGGGGGGGGAAAAACTGTTTTTT. Translating gives CAISESRGGEKLFF. The chain is built from TRBV10-3 and TRBJ1-4; possible D gene TRBD1, 5 bases. Germline CDR1 is ENHRY and CDR2 is SYGVKD. CDR3 length: 14 residues. V was shortened by 0 bases and J by 8 bases, with 10 bases between the two germline ends.